This paragraph reports one TCR beta chain. Antigen unknown. The source of the sample is a study of shared clonotypes between healthy human individuals. Across the study: The study enrolled two women and three men aged 18 to 49. Overall study results and limits: Non-shared clonotypes had lower generation probabilities than clonotypes shared by all four sorted-subset donors. An expected dependence of interdonor clonotype sharing on sequencing depth was noted.

Positively selected for CCR7, the CD45RO-negative cells used as naive CD8 cells excluded terminally differentiated effector memory CD45RA+ cells. The protocol was immunoSEQ multiplex PCR, while the TCRdb copy is restricted to in-frame clones and leaves out a portion. Of some 2,100,000 clones detected, 85% to 95% appear once; the ten largest clones hold about 1.5%. Trimming shortened V by 4 bases and J by 6 bases, and 11 bases separated the two germline ends. The germline V gene encodes CDR1 SGHRS and CDR2 YFSETQ. The CDR3 runs 12 residues. Sequenced: naive CD8+ T cells from PBMCs. This TCR was sampled from a man aged 18 to 30 in good health. Some clones in this sample may be carry-over from other donors' samples. V is TRBV5-1 and J is TRBJ2-7; perhaps TRBD2 as D (6 bases). The CDR3 protein is CASSIGTPEQYF. CDR3 bases: TGCGCCAGCAGCATTGGGACTCCCGAGCAGTACTTC.